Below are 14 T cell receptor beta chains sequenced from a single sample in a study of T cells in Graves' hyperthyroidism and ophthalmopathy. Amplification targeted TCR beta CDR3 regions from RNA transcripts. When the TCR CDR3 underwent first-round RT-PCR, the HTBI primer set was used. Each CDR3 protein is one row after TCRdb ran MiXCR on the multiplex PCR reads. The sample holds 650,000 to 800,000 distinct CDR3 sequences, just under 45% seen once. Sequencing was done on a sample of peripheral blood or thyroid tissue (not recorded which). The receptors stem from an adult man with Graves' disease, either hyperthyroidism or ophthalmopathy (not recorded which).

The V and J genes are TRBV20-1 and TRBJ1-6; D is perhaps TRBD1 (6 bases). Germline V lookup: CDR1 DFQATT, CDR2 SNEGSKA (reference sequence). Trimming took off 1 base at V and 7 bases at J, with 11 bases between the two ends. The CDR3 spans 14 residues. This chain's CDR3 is CSARGARGNSPLHF. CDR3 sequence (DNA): TGCAGTGCTAGAGGGGCCAGGGGAAATTCACCCCTCCACTTT.

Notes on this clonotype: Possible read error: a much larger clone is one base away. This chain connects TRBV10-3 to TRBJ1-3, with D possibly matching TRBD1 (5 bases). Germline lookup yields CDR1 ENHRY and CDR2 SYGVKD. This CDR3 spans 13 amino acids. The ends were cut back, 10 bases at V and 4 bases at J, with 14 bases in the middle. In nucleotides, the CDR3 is TGTGCCACCAGCAGGGATACCGGAAACACCATATATTTT. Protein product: CATSRDTGNTIYF.

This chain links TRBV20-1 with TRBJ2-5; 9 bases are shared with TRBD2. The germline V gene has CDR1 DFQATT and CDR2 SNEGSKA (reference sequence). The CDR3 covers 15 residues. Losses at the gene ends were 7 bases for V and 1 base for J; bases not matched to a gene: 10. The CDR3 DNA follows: TGCAGTGTTTGGGGTAGCGGGAGCCGCCAAGAGACCCAGTACTTC. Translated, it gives CSVWGSGSRQETQYF.

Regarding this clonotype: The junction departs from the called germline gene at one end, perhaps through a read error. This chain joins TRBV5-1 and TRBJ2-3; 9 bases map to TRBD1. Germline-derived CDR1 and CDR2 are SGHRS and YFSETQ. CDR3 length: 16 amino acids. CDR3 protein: CASSPSGTGSPDTQYF. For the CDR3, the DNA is TGTGCCAGCAGCCCGTCCGGGACAGGGTCCCCAGATACGCAGTATTTT.

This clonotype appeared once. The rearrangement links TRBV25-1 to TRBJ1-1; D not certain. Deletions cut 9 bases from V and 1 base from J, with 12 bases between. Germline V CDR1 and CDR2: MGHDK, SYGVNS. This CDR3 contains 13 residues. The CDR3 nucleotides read TGTGCCAGTAGGGAGCGGTGGAACACTGAAGCTTTCTTT. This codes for CASRERWNTEAFF.

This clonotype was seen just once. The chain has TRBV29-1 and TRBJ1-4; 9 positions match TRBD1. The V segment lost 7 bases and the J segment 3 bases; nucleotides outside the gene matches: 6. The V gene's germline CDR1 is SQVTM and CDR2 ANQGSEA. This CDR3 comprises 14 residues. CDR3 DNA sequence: TGCAGCGGAGGACAGGGGTCGGCTAATGAAAAACTGTTTTTT. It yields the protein CSGGQGSANEKLFF.

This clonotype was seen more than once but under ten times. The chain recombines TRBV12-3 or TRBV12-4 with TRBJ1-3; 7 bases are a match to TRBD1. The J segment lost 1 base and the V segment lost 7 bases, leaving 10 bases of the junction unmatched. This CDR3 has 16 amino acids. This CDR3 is CASTSTGRASGNTIYF. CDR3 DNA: TGTGCCAGCACCTCGACAGGGCGGGCATCTGGAAACACCATATATTTT.

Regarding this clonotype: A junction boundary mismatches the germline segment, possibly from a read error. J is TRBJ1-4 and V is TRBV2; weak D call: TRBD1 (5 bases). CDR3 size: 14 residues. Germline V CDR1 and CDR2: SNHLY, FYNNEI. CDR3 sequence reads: CASSPGRGNGKLFF. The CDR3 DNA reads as TGTGCCAGCAGTCCGGGACGGGGGAATGGAAAACTGTTTTTT.

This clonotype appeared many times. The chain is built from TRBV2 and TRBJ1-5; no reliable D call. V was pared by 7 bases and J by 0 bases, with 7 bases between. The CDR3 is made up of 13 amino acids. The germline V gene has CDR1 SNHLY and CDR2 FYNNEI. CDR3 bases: TGTGCCAGCAAGGATACTAGCAATCAGCCCCAGCATTTT. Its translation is CASKDTSNQPQHF.

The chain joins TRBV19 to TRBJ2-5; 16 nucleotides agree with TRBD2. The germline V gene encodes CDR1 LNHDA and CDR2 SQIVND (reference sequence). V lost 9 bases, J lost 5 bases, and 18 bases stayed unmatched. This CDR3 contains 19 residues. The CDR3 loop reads CASSQDGTSGGARSETQYF. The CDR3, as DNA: TGTGCCAGCAGCCAAGACGGGACTAGCGGGGGGGCAAGATCGGAGACCCAGTACTTC.

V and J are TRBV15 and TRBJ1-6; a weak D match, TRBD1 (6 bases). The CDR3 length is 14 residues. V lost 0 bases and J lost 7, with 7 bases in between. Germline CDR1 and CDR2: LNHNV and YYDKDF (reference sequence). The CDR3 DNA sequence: TGTGCCACCAGCAGAGAAACAGGGAATTCACCCCTCCACTTT. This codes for CATSRETGNSPLHF.

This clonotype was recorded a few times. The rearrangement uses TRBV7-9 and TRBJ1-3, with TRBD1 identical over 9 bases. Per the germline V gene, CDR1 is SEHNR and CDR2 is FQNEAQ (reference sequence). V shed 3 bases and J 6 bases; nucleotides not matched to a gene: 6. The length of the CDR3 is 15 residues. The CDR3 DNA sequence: TGTGCCAGCAGCTTTCCGGGACAGGGAGTAAACACCATATATTTT. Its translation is CASSFPGQGVNTIYF.

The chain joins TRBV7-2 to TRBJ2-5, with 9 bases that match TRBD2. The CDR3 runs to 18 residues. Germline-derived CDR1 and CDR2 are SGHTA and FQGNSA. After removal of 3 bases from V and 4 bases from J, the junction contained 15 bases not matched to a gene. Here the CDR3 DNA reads TGTGCCAGCAGCTTGGCCGGTTGGCTAGCGGGGTTCATAGAGACCCAGTACTTC. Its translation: CASSLAGWLAGFIETQYF.

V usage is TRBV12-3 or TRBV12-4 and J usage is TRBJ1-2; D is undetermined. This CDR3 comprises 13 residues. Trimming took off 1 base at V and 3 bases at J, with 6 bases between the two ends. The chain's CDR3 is CASSLGSYYGYTF. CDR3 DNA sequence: TGTGCCAGCAGTTTAGGGTCCTACTATGGCTACACCTTC.